This T cell receptor beta chain was identified during a study of CD8 T cells in Susac syndrome. Relapsing-remitting disease, either stable or active, was present in the multiple sclerosis controls, who were treatment-naive patients. Negative isolation yielded CD4+ and CD8+ T cells, and FACS enriched TEMRA cells. A word on this clonotype: Its antigen is still unknown.

An input of roughly 0.45 to 1 ug of RNA was subjected to reverse transcription using random hexamers. Amplification of TCR beta CDR3 by immunoSEQ multiplex PCR spanned 54 Vbeta and 13 Jbeta. TCRdb re-derived calls from the immunoSEQ multiplex PCR reads in MiXCR, one entry per CDR3 protein. The table lists tens of thousands of distinct CDR3 sequences, around 90% of them singletons. The V end was cut by 4 bases, the J end by 3 bases, with 17 bases between. The CDR3 runs 17 residues. Germline-derived CDR1 and CDR2 are KGHDR and SFDVKD. Study outcomes and limitations: By the study's own acknowledgment, its TCR sequencing and HLA analysis included relatively few individuals.

Sequenced input: CD8+ T cells from PBMCs. The receptor's source is a human donor with multiple sclerosis. V and J are TRBV24-1 and TRBJ2-2, with D perhaps matching TRBD1 (5 bases). The CDR3 is CATSDRPWGVDTGELFF. CDR3 nucleotide sequence: TGTGCCACCAGTGACCGCCCCTGGGGCGTTGACACCGGGGAGCTGTTTTTT.